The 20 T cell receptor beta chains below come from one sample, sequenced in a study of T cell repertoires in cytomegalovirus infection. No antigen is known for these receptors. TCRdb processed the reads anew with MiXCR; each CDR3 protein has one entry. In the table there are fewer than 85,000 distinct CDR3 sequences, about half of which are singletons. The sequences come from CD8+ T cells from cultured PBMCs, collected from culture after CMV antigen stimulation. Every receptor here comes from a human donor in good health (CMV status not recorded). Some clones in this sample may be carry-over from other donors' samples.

CDR3 amino acids: CASSLAPGGVGSYEQYF. As DNA, the CDR3 is TGTGCCAGCAGCTTAGCGCCAGGGGGGGTCGGCTCCTACGAGCAGTACTTC. This chain joins TRBV7-6 and TRBJ2-7; TRBD1 or TRBD2 may be the D gene (7 bases each). V dropped 0 bases and J dropped 0 bases, with 15 bases sitting between them. Per the germline V gene, CDR1 is SGHVS and CDR2 is FNYEAQ. The CDR3 consists of 17 residues.

CDR3 DNA: TGTGCCAGCAGCAAGGTGGACGTCTCCTACGAGCAGTACTTC. Its translation is CASSKVDVSYEQYF. The rearrangement joins TRBV7-9 to TRBJ2-7; D gene ambiguous. The V end was cut by 5 bases, the J end by 0 bases, with 11 bases between. This CDR3 is built from 14 residues. The germline V gene has CDR1 SEHNR and CDR2 FQNEAQ (reference sequence).

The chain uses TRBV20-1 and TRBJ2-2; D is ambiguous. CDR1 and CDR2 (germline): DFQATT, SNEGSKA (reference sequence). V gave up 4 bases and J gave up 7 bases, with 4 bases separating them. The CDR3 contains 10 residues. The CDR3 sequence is CSAKHGELFF. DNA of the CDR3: TGCAGTGCTAAACACGGGGAGCTGTTTTTT.

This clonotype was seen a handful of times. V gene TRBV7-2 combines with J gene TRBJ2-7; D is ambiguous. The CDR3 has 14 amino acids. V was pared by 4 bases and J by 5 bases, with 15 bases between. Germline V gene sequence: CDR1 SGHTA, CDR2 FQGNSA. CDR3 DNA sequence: TGTGCCAGCAGCTGTACCACCCTAGACGACGAGCAGTACTTC. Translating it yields CASSCTTLDDEQYF. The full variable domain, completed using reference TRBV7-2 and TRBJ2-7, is GAGVSQSPSNKVTEKGKDVELRCDPISGHTALYWYRQSLGQGLEFLIYFQGNSAPDKSGLPSDRFSAERTGGSVSTLTIQRTQQEDSAVYLCASSCTTLDDEQYFGPGTRLTVT.

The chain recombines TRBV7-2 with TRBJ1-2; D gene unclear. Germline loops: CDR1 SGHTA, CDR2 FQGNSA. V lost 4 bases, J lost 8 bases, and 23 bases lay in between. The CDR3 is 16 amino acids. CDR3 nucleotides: TGTGCCAGCAGCTCCCACTCAACCGACGGATACTCCGGCTACACCTTC. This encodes CASSSHSTDGYSGYTF.

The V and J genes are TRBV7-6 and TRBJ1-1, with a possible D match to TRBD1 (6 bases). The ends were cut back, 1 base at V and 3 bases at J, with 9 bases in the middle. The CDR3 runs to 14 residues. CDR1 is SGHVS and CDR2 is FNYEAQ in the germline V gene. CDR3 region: CASSLGGADTEAFF. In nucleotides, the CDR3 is TGTGCCAGCAGCTTAGGGGGGGCGGACACTGAAGCTTTCTTT.

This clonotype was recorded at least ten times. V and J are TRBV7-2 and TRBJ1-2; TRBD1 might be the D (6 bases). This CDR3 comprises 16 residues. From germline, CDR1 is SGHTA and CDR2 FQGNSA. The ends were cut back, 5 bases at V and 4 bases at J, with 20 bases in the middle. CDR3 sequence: CASSPVTEGDLYGYTF. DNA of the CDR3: TGTGCCAGCAGCCCCGTGACCGAGGGGGACCTCTATGGCTACACCTTC.

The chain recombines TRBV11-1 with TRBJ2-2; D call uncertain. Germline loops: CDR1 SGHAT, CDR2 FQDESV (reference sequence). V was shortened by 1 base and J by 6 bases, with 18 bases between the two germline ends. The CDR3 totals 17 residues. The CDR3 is CASSLVSSAAYAGELFF. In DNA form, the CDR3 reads TGTGCCAGCAGCTTAGTTTCTTCGGCCGCTTACGCCGGGGAGCTGTTTTTT.

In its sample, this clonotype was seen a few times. DNA for the CDR3: TGTGCCAGCAGCTTGGAGGGCCTGGCCTCCACAGATACGCAGTATTTT. Translated: CASSLEGLASTDTQYF. The V call is TRBV5-6, the J call TRBJ2-3, with D uncertain. Between the trimmed V and J ends, which lost 0 bases and 2 bases, there was a span of 13 bases. CDR3 length: 16 amino acids. Per germline, CDR1 SGHDT and CDR2 YYEEEE.

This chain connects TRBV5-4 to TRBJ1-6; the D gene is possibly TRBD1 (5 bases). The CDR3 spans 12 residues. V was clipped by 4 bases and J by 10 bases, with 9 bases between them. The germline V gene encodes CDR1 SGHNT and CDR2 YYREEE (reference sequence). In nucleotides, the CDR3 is TGTGCCAGCAGCGCGGAGGGGTCACCCCTCCACTTT. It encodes CASSAEGSPLHF.

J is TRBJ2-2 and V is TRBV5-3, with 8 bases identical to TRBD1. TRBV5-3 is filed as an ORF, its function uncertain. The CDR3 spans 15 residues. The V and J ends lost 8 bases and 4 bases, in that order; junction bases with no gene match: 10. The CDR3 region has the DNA TGTGCCAGCAGCATGACAGGGGCCGGCACCGGGGAGCTGTTTTTT. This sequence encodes CASSMTGAGTGELFF.

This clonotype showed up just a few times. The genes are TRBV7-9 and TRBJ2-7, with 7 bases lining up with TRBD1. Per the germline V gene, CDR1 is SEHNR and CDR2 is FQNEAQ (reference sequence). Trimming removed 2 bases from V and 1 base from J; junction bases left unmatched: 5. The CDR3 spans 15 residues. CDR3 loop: CASSLPSDRSYEQYF. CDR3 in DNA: TGTGCCAGCAGCTTACCCTCGGACAGGTCCTACGAGCAGTACTTC.

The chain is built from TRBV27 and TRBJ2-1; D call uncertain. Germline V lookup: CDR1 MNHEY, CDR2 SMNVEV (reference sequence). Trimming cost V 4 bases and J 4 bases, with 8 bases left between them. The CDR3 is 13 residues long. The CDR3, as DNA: TGTGCCAGCAGTTCATCACCTTACAATGAGCAGTTCTTC. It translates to CASSSSPYNEQFF.

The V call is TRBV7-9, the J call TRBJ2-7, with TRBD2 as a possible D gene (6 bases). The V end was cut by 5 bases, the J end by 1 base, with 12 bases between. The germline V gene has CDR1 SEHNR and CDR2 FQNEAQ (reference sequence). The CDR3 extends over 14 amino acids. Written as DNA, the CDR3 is TGTGCCAGCAGCACGGGACTGATTTCCTACGAGCAGTACTTC. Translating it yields CASSTGLISYEQYF.

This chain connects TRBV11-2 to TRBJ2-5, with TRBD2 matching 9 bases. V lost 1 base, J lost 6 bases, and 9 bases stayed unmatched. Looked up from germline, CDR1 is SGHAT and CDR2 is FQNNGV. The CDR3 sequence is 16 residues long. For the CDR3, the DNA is TGTGCCAGCAGCTTAGGGGCGGGAGGGCCGAGGAAGACCCAGTACTTC. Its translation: CASSLGAGGPRKTQYF.

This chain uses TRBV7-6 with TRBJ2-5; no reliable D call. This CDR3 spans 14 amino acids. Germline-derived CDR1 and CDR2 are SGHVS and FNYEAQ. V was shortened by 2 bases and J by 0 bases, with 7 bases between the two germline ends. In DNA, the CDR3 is TGTGCCAGCAGCTTAAGGCAGAACCAAGAGACCCAGTACTTC. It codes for CASSLRQNQETQYF. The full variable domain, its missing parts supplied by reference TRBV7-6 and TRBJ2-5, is GAGVSQSPRYKVTKRGQDVALRCDPISGHVSLYWYRQALGQGPEFLTYFNYEAQQDKSGLPNDRFSAERPEGSISTLTIQRTEQRDSAMYRCASSLRQNQETQYFGPGTRLLVL.

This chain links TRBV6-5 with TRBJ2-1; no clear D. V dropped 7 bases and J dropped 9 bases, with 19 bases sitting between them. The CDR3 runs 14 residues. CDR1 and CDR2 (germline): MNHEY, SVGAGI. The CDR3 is CASTLSSTRGEQFF. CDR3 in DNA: TGTGCCAGCACACTCAGCTCCACCCGCGGTGAGCAGTTCTTC.

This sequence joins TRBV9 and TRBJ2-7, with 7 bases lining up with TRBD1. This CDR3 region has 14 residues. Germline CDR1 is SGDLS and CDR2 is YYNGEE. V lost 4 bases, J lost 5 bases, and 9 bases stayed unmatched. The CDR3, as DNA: TGTGCCAGCAGCCCACGACAGGGTTTCGACGAGCAGTACTTC. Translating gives CASSPRQGFDEQYF.

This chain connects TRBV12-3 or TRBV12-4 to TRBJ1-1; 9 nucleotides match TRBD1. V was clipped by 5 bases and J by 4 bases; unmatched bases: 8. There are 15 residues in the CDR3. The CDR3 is CASSQRTGASTEAFF. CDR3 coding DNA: TGTGCCAGCAGTCAGAGGACAGGGGCAAGCACTGAAGCTTTCTTT.

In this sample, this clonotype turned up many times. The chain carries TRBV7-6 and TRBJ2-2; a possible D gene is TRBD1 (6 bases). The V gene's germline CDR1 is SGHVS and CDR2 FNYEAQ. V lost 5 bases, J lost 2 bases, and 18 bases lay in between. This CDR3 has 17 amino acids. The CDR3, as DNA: TGTGCCAGCAGCCTCAGCCGGCACAGGGCAAACACCGGGGAGCTGTTTTTT. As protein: CASSLSRHRANTGELFF.